The next 9 T cell receptor beta chains were all read from a single sample in a study of early stage breast cancer tumors. The repertoire was sequenced with immunoSEQ multiplex PCR; TCRdb's copy has only in-frame clones and lacks some. The table records about 41,000 clones, about 78% of them present only once. Sequenced input: blood. These receptor sequences come from a person aged 45 to 59 with breast cancer.

The CDR3 is CASSPGSVSEQYF. For the CDR3, the DNA is TGTGCCAGCAGCCCGGGGTCCGTTTCGGAGCAGTACTTC. The V and J genes are TRBV7-2 and TRBJ2-7, with a tentative D call TRBD2 (5 bases). This CDR3 is 13 amino acids long. Between the trimmed V and J ends, which lost 5 bases and 7 bases, there was a span of 15 bases. Germline CDR1 SGHTA, CDR2 FQGNSA.

Only one count was recorded for this clone. V usage is TRBV14 and J usage is TRBJ2-3; D is unclear. The germline V gene has CDR1 SGHDN and CDR2 FVKESK. Between the trimmed V and J ends, which lost 1 base and 6 bases, there was a span of 8 bases. The CDR3 length is 13 residues. The CDR3 nucleotides are TGTGCCAGCAGCCAAGCCCTCCCGGATACGCAGTATTTT. It encodes CASSQALPDTQYF.

V and J are TRBV19 and TRBJ2-3; 7 nucleotides match TRBD2. Unmatched junction bases numbered 9, after V lost 5 bases and J lost 1 base. This CDR3 has 16 amino acids. Germline V gene lookup returns CDR1 LNHDA and CDR2 SQIVND (reference sequence). CDR3 in amino acids: CASSARTSRGTDTQYF. The CDR3 coding sequence is TGTGCCAGTAGTGCCAGGACTAGTCGGGGCACAGATACGCAGTATTTT.

This clone was observed a single time. This chain connects TRBV5-8 to TRBJ2-3; 13 bases match TRBD2. Germline CDR1 SGHTS, CDR2 YDEGEE. The CDR3 consists of 16 residues. V trimming: 1 base; J trimming: 3 bases; junction bases outside the gene matches: 2. Here the CDR3 reads CASSLRLAGGTDTQYF. The CDR3 nucleotides read TGTGCCAGCAGCTTGCGACTAGCGGGAGGTACAGATACGCAGTATTTT.

This clone was found a few times. The chain carries TRBV5-1 and TRBJ2-7; 8 bases map to TRBD1. Germline CDR1 and CDR2: SGHRS and YFSETQ. This CDR3 has 15 amino acids. Unmatched junction bases numbered 10, after V lost 3 bases and J lost 5 bases. The CDR3 loop reads CASSSPWTGIHEQYF. The CDR3 nucleotides read TGCGCCAGCAGCTCCCCCTGGACAGGGATACACGAGCAGTACTTC.

This rearrangement joins TRBV18 to TRBJ2-3, with a tentative D call TRBD1 (6 bases). V gave up 3 bases and J gave up 2 bases, with 12 bases separating them. Germline V CDR1 and CDR2: KGHSH, LQKENI. The CDR3 is 15 residues long. CDR3: CASSPDRATTDTQYF. In DNA form, the CDR3 reads TGTGCCAGCTCACCGGACAGAGCTACCACAGATACGCAGTATTTT.

The gene calls are TRBV11-2 and TRBJ1-2, with no clear D. The CDR3 runs 15 residues. Germline V gene data show CDR1 as SGHAT and CDR2 as FQNNGV. The V end was cut by 4 bases, the J end by 0 bases, with 12 bases between. CDR3: CASSSGPRANYGYTF. In nucleotides, the CDR3 is TGTGCCAGCAGCTCTGGCCCTAGAGCTAACTATGGCTACACCTTC.

The chain carries TRBV11-3 and TRBJ2-1; D not resolved. This CDR3 comprises 12 residues. The V end lost 9 bases, the J end lost 7 bases, and 13 bases lay between the germline ends. Germline-derived CDR1 and CDR2 are SGHNT and YENEEA. In nucleotides, the CDR3 is TGTGCCAGTAGTGGGCTAAGGAATGAGCAGTTCTTC. Its translation is CASSGLRNEQFF.

This clone showed up just once. This chain links TRBV5-1 with TRBJ2-5, with 8 bases identical to TRBD2. This CDR3 comprises 16 residues. Germline V CDR1 and CDR2: SGHRS, YFSETQ. Trimming took 1 base from V and 0 from J; bases not matched to a gene: 5. The CDR3 coding sequence is TGCGCCAGCAGCTTGAGATCTAGCGGGTACCAAGAGACCCAGTACTTC. It is translated as CASSLRSSGYQETQYF.